This T cell receptor (beta chain) is from a study of CD8+CD57+ T cells in acquired aplastic anemia. Looking at the study overall: Quantities of DNA derived from sorted CD4+ and CD8+ cells averaged around 3.2 ug. CD4+ cell libraries from healthy donors averaged about 10.8 million reads.

Template material for TCR beta VDJ and CDR3 profiling consisted of genomic DNA. Using its own MiXCR run on the reads, TCRdb lists one record per CDR3 protein. The sample lists about 400,000 distinct CDR3 sequences, about two thirds seen once, with approximately 4% in the top ten. CDR3 length: 14 amino acids. Deletions cut 6 bases from V and 5 bases from J, with 17 bases between. Looked up from germline, CDR1 is SGHNT and CDR2 is YENEEA. The V call is TRBV11-3, the J call TRBJ2-7; possibly TRBD1 for D (5 bases). The clonotype comes from a human donor in good health, serving as a control. The sample was sorted CD4+, CD8+, or CD8+CD57+ T cells (not recorded which) from PBMCs. DNA for the CDR3: TGTGCCAGCAGTATCAGGGCAGGGTGGGACGAGCAGTACTTC. This sequence encodes CASSIRAGWDEQYF.